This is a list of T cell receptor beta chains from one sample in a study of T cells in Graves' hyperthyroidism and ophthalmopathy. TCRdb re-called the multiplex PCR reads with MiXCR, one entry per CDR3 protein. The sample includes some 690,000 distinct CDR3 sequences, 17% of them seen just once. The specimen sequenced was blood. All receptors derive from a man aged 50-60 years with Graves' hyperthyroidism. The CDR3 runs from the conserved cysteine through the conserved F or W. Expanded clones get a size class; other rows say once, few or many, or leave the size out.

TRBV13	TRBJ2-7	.	CASSQNGLIYEQYF
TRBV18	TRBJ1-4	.	CASSRPRGTETNEKLFF
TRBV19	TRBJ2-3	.	CASTRGGTLTDTQYF
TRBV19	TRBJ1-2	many	CASNGGGYGYGYTF
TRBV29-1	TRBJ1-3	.	CSVEEDFSGNTIYF
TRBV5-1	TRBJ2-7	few	CASSLFGSSSYEQYF
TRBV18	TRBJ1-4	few	CASSPLSPGQGDEKLFF
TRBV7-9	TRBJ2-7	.	CASSRGDGYEQYF
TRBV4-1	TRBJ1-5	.	CASSQDGGLGNQPQHF
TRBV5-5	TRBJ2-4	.	CASSIGLAGDLGNIQYF
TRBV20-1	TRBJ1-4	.	CSARDLGEKLFF
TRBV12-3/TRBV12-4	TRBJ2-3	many	CASRMTVSTDTQYF
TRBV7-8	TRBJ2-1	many	CASSIEAGTSYRYNEQFF
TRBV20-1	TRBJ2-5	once	CSAKKGNAGDQETQYF
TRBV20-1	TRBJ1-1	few	CSARVRGEANTEAFF
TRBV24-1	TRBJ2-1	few	CATSDARGEQFF